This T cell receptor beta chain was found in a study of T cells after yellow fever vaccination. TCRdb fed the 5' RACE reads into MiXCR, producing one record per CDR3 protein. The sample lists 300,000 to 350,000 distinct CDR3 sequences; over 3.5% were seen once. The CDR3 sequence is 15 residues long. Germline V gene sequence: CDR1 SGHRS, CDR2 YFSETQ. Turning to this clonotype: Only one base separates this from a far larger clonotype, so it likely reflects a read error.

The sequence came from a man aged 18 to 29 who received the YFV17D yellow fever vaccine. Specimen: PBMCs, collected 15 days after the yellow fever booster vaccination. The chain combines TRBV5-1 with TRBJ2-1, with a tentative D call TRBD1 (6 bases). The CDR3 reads CASSLEGGSYNEQLF. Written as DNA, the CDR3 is TGCGCCAGCAGCTTGGAAGGGGGATCCTACAATGAGCAGCTCTTC.